The 14 T cell receptor beta chains listed next were all sequenced from one sample in a study of CD8+CD57+ T cells in acquired aplastic anemia. Profiling that covered TCR beta VDJ and CDR3 relied on genomic DNA as its template. TCRdb re-derived calls from the reads in MiXCR, one entry per CDR3 protein. The table lists under 200,000 distinct CDR3 sequences, more than 45% of them singletons, with roughly 3.1% in the top ten. Selection for sequencing was limited to patients who had shown CD8+CD57+ cell expansion by flow cytometry. The specimen sequenced was sorted CD4+, CD8+, or CD8+CD57+ T cells (not recorded which) from PBMCs. The receptor set was obtained from a human donor with aplastic anemia.

This clonotype was recorded many times. CDR3 DNA sequence: TGTGCCAGCAGCTTGGTCTGGCAGGGTAATCAGCCCCAGCATTTT. As protein: CASSLVWQGNQPQHF. The chain recombines TRBV5-8 with TRBJ1-5; TRBD1 might be the D (5 bases). V was cut by 0 bases and J by 4 bases, with 11 bases left in between. The CDR3 consists of 15 residues. Germline CDR1 SGHTS, CDR2 YDEGEE.

The rearrangement uses TRBV20-1 and TRBJ2-7, with TRBD2 identical over 11 bases. CDR1 and CDR2 (germline): DFQATT, SNEGSKA (reference sequence). The CDR3 runs to 14 residues. V shed 1 base and J 3 bases; nucleotides not matched to a gene: 2. In DNA, the CDR3 is TGCAGTGCTAGAGTCGGGACTAGCGGCTACGAGCAGTACTTC. Translating gives CSARVGTSGYEQYF.

This clonotype was counted between two and nine times. This chain joins TRBV5-1 and TRBJ2-2; D uncertain. CDR3 size: 15 residues. Germline CDR1 SGHRS, CDR2 YFSETQ. V was shortened by 5 bases and J by 4 bases, with 15 bases between the two germline ends. The CDR3 loop is CASRLRMAPTGELFF. In DNA, the CDR3 is TGCGCCAGCAGGTTAAGAATGGCTCCCACCGGGGAGCTGTTTTTT. Full variable domain (outside the CDR3, taken from reference TRBV5-1 and TRBJ2-2): KAGVTQTPRYLIKTRGQQVTLSCSPISGHRSVSWYQQTPGQGLQFLFEYFSETQRNKGNFPGRFSGRQFSNSRSEMNVSTLELGDSALYLCASRLRMAPTGELFFGEGSRLTVL.

This clonotype has a handful of counts. The chain uses TRBV2 and TRBJ1-2; D ambiguous. Germline CDR1 and CDR2: SNHLY and FYNNEI. Deletions cut 10 bases from V and 1 base from J, with 16 bases between. The CDR3 is 14 amino acids. The CDR3 sequence is CAIPGGLNNYGYTF. As DNA, the CDR3 is TGTGCCATCCCAGGAGGATTAAATAACTATGGCTACACCTTC.

The gene calls are TRBV15 and TRBJ2-5; 9 nucleotides line up with TRBD2. The J segment lost 1 base and the V segment lost 8 bases, leaving 5 bases of the junction unmatched. CDR1 is LNHNV, CDR2 YYDKDF, per germline (reference sequence). The CDR3 is 14 residues long. CDR3 residues: CATSETSGQETQYF. The CDR3 bases are TGTGCCACCTCGGAGACTAGCGGCCAAGAGACCCAGTACTTC.

Worth noting for this clonotype: A read error is possible here, since a much larger clone lies one base away. V gene TRBV20-1 combines with J gene TRBJ1-1; tentatively, D is TRBD1 (5 bases). This CDR3 comprises 15 residues. Looked up from germline, CDR1 is DFQATT and CDR2 is SNEGSKA (reference sequence). Deletions cut 6 bases from V and 0 bases from J, with 17 bases between. CDR3 nucleotides: TGCAGTGCCAAGCGGGGGGGGGTAGTGAACACTGAAGCTTTCTTT. Translating gives CSAKRGGVVNTEAFF.

In its sample, this clonotype was seen a few times. This chain connects TRBV28 to TRBJ1-1; D is unclear. The CDR3 has 14 residues. Trimming took 6 bases from V and 1 from J, leaving 12 bases between them. The germline gives CDR1 MDHEN, CDR2 SYDVKM. The CDR3 here is CASRPPTENTEAFF. The CDR3 DNA reads TGTGCCAGCAGACCTCCGACGGAGAACACTGAAGCTTTCTTT.

This clonotype came up a few times. The rearrangement links TRBV7-9 to TRBJ1-2; 8 bases map to TRBD1. Germline loops: CDR1 SEHNR, CDR2 FQNEAQ (reference sequence). The junction had 3 bases not matched to a gene; V was cut back by 5 bases and J by 4 bases. This CDR3 has 13 residues. The DNA of the CDR3 is TGTGCCAGCAGCGAAACAGGGGGCTATGGCTACACCTTC. It encodes CASSETGGYGYTF.

This clonotype was seen repeatedly, ten times or more. The rearrangement links TRBV5-6 to TRBJ1-4; possible D gene TRBD1, 5 bases. The CDR3 consists of 13 residues. Germline V gene lookup returns CDR1 SGHDT and CDR2 YYEEEE. The ends were cut back, 5 bases at V and 9 bases at J, with 14 bases in the middle. This CDR3 is CASSLGASQKLFF. CDR3 nucleotide sequence: TGTGCCAGCAGTCTCGGGGCGAGTCAAAAACTGTTTTTT.

The chain couples TRBV7-9 to TRBJ2-3; 7 bases are a match to TRBD1. CDR1 is SEHNR, CDR2 FQNEAQ, per germline (reference sequence). CDR3 length: 12 amino acids. Trimming removed 5 bases from V and 6 bases from J; junction bases left unmatched: 2. DNA for the CDR3: TGTGCCAGCAGCAAGGACAGGGATACGCAGTATTTT. Translation gives CASSKDRDTQYF. Complete variable domain (other parts from reference TRBV7-9 and TRBJ2-3): DTGVSQNPRHKITKRGQNVTFRCDPISEHNRLYWYRQTLGQGPEFLTYFQNEAQLEKSRLLSDRFSAERPKGSFSTLEIQRTEQGDSAMYLCASSKDRDTQYFGPGTRLTVL.

Comments on this clonotype: At one boundary the junction diverges from the germline segment, which might be a read error. The chain carries TRBV5-1 and TRBJ1-1; a weak D match, TRBD1 (5 bases). The CDR3 is made up of 14 amino acids. CDR1 and CDR2 from the germline V gene are SGHRS and YFSETQ. The CDR3 DNA follows: TGCGCCAGCAGCCCAGGGAGATTGAATACTGAAGCTCTCTTT. Its protein product is CASSPGRLNTEALF.

This clonotype was counted once. CDR3 sequence: CASSLAEPYGYTF. The CDR3 nucleotides are TGTGCCAGCAGCTTAGCCGAACCCTATGGCTACACCTTC. The chain uses TRBV7-8 and TRBJ1-2; D uncertain. Trimming pared 0 bases from V and 4 bases from J, leaving 6 bases between. Germline CDR1 is SGHVS and CDR2 is FQNEAQ. CDR3 length: 13 residues.

This clonotype was observed many times. This chain links TRBV4-1 with TRBJ1-1; 7 bases line up with TRBD1. V lost 0 bases to trimming and J lost 5 bases; unmatched junction nucleotides: 6. Germline V gene lookup returns CDR1 MGHRA and CDR2 YSYEKL. CDR3 length: 15 residues. For the CDR3, the DNA is TGCGCCAGCAGCCAAGATAACAGGGGAGGGACTGAAGCTTTCTTT. Translated: CASSQDNRGGTEAFF.

This clonotype was observed at least ten times. The rearrangement uses TRBV11-3 and TRBJ1-1; D uncertain. Per the germline V gene, CDR1 is SGHNT and CDR2 is YENEEA. The V end was cut by 5 bases, the J end by 8 bases, with 12 bases between. The CDR3 loop spans 12 amino acids. The chain's CDR3 is CASSHYGSEAFF. The CDR3 bases are TGTGCCAGCAGCCACTATGGCAGCGAAGCTTTCTTT.